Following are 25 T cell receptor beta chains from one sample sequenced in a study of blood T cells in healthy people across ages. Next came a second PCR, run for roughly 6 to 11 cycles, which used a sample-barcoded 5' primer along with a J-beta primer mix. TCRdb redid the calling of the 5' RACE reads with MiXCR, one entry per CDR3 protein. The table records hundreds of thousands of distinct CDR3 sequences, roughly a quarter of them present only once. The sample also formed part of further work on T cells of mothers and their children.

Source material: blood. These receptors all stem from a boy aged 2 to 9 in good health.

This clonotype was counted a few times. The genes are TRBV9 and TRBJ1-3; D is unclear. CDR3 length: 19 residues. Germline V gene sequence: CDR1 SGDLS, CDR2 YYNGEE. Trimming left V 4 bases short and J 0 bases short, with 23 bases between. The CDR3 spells CASSPRWEGPSASGNTIYF. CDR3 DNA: TGTGCCAGCAGCCCCCGGTGGGAAGGGCCCAGCGCCTCTGGAAACACCATATATTTT.

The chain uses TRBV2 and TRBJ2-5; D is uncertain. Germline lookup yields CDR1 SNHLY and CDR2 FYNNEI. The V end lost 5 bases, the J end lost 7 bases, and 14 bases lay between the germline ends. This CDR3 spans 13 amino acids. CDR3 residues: CASSSDRDGTQYF. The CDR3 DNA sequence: TGTGCCAGCAGTTCGGACCGCGACGGGACCCAGTACTTC.

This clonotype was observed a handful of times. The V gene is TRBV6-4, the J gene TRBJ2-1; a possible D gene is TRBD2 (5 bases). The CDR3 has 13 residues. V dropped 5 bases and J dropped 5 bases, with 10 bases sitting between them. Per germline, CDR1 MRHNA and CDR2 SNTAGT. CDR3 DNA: TGTGCCAGCAGTCCCGGACTCGACAATGAGCAGTTCTTC. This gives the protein CASSPGLDNEQFF.

Here the CDR3 reads CASRPDTSGLNIQYF. The DNA for the CDR3 is TGTGCCAGCAGACCCGATACTAGCGGACTAAACATTCAGTACTTC. The V and J genes are TRBV6-6 and TRBJ2-4; TRBD2 agrees at 8 bases. Germline CDR1 is MNHNY and CDR2 is SVGAGI (reference sequence). The CDR3 has 15 residues. The V and J ends lost 6 bases and 6 bases, in that order; junction bases with no gene match: 10.

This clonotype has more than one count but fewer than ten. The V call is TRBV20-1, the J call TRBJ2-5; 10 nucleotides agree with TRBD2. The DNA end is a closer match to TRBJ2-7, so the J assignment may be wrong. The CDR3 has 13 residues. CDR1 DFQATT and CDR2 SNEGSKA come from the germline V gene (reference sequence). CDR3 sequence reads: CSAPQRGGLEQYF. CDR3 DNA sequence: TGCAGTGCCCCCCAGCGGGGGGGCCTCGAGCAGTACTTC.

CDR3 sequence: CAIRGQEGTEAFF. The CDR3 DNA sequence: TGTGCCATCAGGGGACAGGAGGGCACTGAAGCTTTCTTT. This sequence joins TRBV10-3 and TRBJ1-1; 8 nucleotides line up with TRBD1. Germline-derived CDR1 and CDR2 are ENHRY and SYGVKD. This CDR3 contains 13 residues. The J segment lost 4 bases and the V segment lost 6 bases, leaving 4 bases of the junction unmatched.

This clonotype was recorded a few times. The CDR3 bases are TGCAGCGTTGAAGAGTCGTTAGCGGGGGGGAGTCTAGCCAAAAACATTCAGTACTTC. This translates into CSVEESLAGGSLAKNIQYF. The V and J genes are TRBV29-1 and TRBJ2-4; 11 bases align to TRBD2. The CDR3 sequence is 19 residues long. The ends lost 0 bases at V and 0 bases at J; junction bases unmatched: 10. Germline lookup yields CDR1 SQVTM and CDR2 ANQGSEA.

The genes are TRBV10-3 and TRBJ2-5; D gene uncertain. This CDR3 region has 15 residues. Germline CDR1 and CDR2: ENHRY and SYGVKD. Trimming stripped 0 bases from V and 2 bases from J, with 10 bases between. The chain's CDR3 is CAISESIHPQETQYF. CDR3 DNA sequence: TGTGCCATCAGTGAGTCCATCCACCCTCAAGAGACCCAGTACTTC.

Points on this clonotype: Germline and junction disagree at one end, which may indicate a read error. The CDR3 region is CASSLRAREQSF. In DNA, the CDR3 is TGTGCCAGCAGTTTAAGGGCTCGTGAGCAGTCCTTC. The chain couples TRBV28 to TRBJ2-5; D uncertain. CDR1 is MDHEN, CDR2 SYDVKM, per germline. CDR3 length: 12 residues.

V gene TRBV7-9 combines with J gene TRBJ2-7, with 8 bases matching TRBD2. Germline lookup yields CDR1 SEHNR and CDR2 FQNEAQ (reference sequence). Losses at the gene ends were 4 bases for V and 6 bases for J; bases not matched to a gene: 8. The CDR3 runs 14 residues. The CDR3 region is CASSSGRATGEQYF. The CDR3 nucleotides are TGTGCCAGCAGCTCCGGGAGGGCAACTGGCGAGCAGTACTTC.

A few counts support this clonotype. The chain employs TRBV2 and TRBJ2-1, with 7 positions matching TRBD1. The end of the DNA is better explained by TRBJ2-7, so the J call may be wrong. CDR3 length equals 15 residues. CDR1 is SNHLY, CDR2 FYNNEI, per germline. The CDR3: CASSEGQRATYEQYF. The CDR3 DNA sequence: TGTGCCAGCAGTGAGGGACAGAGGGCAACCTACGAGCAGTACTTC.

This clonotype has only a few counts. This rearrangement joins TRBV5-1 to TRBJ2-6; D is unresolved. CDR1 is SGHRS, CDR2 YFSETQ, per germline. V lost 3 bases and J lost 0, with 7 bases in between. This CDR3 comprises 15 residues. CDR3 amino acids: CASSWTNSGANVLTF. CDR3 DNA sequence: TGCGCCAGCAGCTGGACGAACTCTGGGGCCAACGTCCTGACTTTC.

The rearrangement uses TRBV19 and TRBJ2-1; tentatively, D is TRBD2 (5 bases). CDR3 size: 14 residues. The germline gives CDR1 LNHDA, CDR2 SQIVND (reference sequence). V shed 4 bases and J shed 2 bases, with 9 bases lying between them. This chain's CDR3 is CASSRGKAYNEQFF. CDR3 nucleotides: TGTGCCAGTAGTAGAGGGAAAGCCTACAATGAGCAGTTCTTC.

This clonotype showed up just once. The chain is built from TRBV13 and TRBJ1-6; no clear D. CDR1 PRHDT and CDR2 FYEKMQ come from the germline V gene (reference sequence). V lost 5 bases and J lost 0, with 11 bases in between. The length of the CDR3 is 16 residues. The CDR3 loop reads CASSPPDGSYNSPLHF. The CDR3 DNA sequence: TGTGCCAGCAGCCCTCCAGACGGCTCCTATAATTCACCCCTCCACTTT.

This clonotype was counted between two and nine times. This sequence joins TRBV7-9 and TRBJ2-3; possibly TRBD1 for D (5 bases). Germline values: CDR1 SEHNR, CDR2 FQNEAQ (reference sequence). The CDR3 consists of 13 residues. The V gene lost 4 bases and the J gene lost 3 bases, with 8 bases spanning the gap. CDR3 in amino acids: CASSWAGTDTQYF. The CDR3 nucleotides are TGTGCCAGCAGCTGGGCAGGGACAGATACGCAGTATTTT.

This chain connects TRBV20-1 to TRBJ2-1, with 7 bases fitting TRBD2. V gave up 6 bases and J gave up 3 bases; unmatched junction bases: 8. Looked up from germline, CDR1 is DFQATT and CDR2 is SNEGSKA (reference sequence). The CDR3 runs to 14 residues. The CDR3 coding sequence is TGCAGTGCCGGGGGGAGCGGGGTCTACAATGAGCAGTTCTTC. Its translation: CSAGGSGVYNEQFF.

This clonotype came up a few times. DNA for the CDR3: TGTTTGACTTGGCTAGCGGGATCAAACGAGCAGTTCTTC. Translation: CLTWLAGSNEQFF. This chain uses TRBV7-9 with TRBJ2-1, with 9 nucleotides matching TRBD2. The CDR3 is 13 amino acids. CDR1 SEHNR and CDR2 FQNEAQ come from the germline V gene (reference sequence).

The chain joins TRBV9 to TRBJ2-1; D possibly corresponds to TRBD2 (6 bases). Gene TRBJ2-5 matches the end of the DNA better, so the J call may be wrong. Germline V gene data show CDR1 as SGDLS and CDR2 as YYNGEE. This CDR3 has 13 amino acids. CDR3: CASSDRLEGTQYF. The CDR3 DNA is TGTGCCAGCAGCGACAGGTTGGAGGGGACCCAGTACTTC.

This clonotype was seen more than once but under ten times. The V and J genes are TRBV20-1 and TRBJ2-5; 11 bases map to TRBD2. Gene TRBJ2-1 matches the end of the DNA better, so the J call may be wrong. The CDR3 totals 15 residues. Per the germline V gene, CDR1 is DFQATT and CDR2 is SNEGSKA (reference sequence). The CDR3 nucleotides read TGCAGTGCTGCCTCTGTAGCGGGAGGGTACAATGAGCAGTTCTTC. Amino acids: CSAASVAGGYNEQFF.

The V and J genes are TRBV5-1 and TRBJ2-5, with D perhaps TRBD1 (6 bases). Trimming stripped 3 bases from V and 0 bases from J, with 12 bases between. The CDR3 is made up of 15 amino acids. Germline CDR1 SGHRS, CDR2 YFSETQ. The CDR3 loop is CASSWPQGNQETQYF. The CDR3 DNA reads TGCGCCAGCAGCTGGCCTCAGGGGAACCAAGAGACCCAGTACTTC.

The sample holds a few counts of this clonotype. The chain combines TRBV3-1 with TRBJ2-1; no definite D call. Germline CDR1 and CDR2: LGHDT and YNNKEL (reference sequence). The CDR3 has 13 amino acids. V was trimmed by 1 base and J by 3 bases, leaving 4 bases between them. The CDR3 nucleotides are TGTGCCAGCAGCCAAGTGGACTACAATGAGCAGTTCTTC. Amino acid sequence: CASSQVDYNEQFF.

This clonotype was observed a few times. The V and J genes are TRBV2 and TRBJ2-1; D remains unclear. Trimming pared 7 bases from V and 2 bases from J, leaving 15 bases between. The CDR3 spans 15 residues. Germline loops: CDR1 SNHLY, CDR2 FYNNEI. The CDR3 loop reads CASILPGTAYNEQFF. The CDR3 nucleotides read TGTGCCAGCATCCTCCCGGGCACAGCCTACAATGAGCAGTTCTTC.

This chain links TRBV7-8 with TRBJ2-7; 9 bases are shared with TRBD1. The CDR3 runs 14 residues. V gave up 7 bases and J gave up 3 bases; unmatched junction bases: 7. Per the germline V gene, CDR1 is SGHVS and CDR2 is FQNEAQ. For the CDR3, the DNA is TGTGCCAGCATTGACAGGGGGAGAGGCTACGAGCAGTACTTC. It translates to CASIDRGRGYEQYF.

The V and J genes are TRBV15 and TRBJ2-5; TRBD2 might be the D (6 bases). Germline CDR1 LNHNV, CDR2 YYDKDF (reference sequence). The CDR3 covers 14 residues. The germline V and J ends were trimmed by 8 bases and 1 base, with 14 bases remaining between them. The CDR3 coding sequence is TGTGCCACCGCATCTAGCGCCCCCCAAGAGACCCAGTACTTC. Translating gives CATASSAPQETQYF. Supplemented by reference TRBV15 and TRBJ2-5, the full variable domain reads DAMVIQNPRYQVTQFGKPVTLSCSQTLNHNVMYWYQQKSSQAPKLLFHYYDKDFNNEADTPDNFQSRRPNTSFCFLDIRSPGLGDTAMYLCATASSAPQETQYFGPGTRLLVL.

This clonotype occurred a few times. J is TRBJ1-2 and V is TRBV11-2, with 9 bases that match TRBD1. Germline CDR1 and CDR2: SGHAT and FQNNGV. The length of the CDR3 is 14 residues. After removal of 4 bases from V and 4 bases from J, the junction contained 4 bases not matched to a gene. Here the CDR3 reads CASSYTGGVYGYTF. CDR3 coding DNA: TGTGCCAGCAGCTACACAGGGGGCGTCTATGGCTACACCTTC.